Each of the 28 T cell receptor beta chains below was sequenced from the same sample in a study of T cell repertoires in cytomegalovirus infection. TCRdb re-derived calls from the reads in MiXCR, one entry per CDR3 protein. Among around 740,000 distinct CDR3 sequences, approximately 40% were seen once, and the ten largest hold around 2.6%. The sequencing sample was made of PBMCs. These receptors were collected from a human donor in good health (CMV status not recorded). Some clones in this sample may be carry-over from other donors' samples.

The CDR3, as DNA: TGTGCCATCTCCTCCGGGACAGGGCACTACGAGCAGTACTTC. Amino acid sequence: CAISSGTGHYEQYF. The chain combines TRBV28 with TRBJ2-7, with TRBD1 matching 9 bases. J gave up 3 bases and V 10 bases, and 10 bases lay outside the gene matches. Germline CDR1 is MDHEN and CDR2 is SYDVKM. The CDR3 is made up of 14 amino acids.

The CDR3 DNA reads as TGTGCCAGCAGCGTCATGCCGGGGGGGGCCTATGGCTACACCTTC. Its protein product is CASSVMPGGAYGYTF. The chain recombines TRBV5-5 with TRBJ1-2; D is perhaps TRBD1 (6 bases). The V end was cut by 4 bases, the J end by 4 bases, with 17 bases between. The CDR3 is 15 amino acids. CDR1 SGHKS and CDR2 YYEKEE come from the germline V gene (reference sequence).

This clonotype has a count of ten or more. The chain uses TRBV6-5 and TRBJ1-6; TRBD1 aligns across 11 bases. The CDR3 is 19 amino acids. CDR1 is MNHEY and CDR2 is SVGAGI in the germline V gene. J lost 5 bases, V lost 2 bases, and 11 bases had no gene match. Written as DNA, the CDR3 is TGTGCCAGCAGTTACCGCCCGGGACAGGGGGACTTGGATAATTCACCCCTCCACTTT. Translation: CASSYRPGQGDLDNSPLHF.

The genes are TRBV24-1 and TRBJ2-3, with D perhaps TRBD1 (6 bases). The germline V gene encodes CDR1 KGHDR and CDR2 SFDVKD. V was clipped by 3 bases and J by 3 bases, with 18 bases between them. The CDR3 spans 17 residues. DNA for the CDR3: TGTGCCACCAGTGATACCGTGACAGGTATCCTGACAGATACGCAGTATTTT. This encodes CATSDTVTGILTDTQYF.

This rearrangement joins TRBV4-1 to TRBJ1-1, with D uncertain. There are 14 residues in the CDR3. Between the trimmed V and J ends, which lost 1 base and 0 bases, there was a span of 6 bases. CDR1 is MGHRA, CDR2 YSYEKL, per germline. The DNA for the CDR3 is TGCGCCAGCAGCCAAGCCAACTTGAACACTGAAGCTTTCTTT. Amino acid sequence: CASSQANLNTEAFF.

Here the CDR3 reads CATSDTGQGLGQPQHF. As DNA, the CDR3 is TGTGCCACGTCCGATACCGGTCAGGGACTGGGGCAGCCCCAGCATTTT. This chain joins TRBV19 and TRBJ1-5, with D possibly matching TRBD1 (5 bases). This CDR3 contains 16 residues. Trimming pared 10 bases from V and 7 bases from J, leaving 26 bases between. The germline CDR1 and CDR2 sequences are LNHDA and SQIVND (reference sequence).

Comment on this clonotype: This clone may be a read error of a much larger clone one base away. The rearrangement links TRBV28 to TRBJ2-3, with TRBD1 matching over 7 bases. This CDR3 comprises 16 residues. The germline CDR1 and CDR2 sequences are MDHEN and SYDVKM. The CDR3 sequence is CASRVNRGLGTDTQSF. CDR3 nucleotide sequence: TGTGCCAGCAGGGTAAACAGGGGCCTAGGCACAGATACGCAGTCTTTT.

In this sample, this clonotype turned up once. The V and J genes are TRBV25-1 and TRBJ1-1, with a weak D call TRBD1 (5 bases). CDR1 and CDR2 from the germline V gene are MGHDK and SYGVNS. Between the trimmed V and J ends, which lost 1 base and 1 base, there was a span of 10 bases. The CDR3 is made up of 15 amino acids. The CDR3 protein is CASSESGAENTEAFF. The CDR3 region has the DNA TGTGCCAGCAGTGAATCCGGGGCTGAGAACACTGAAGCTTTCTTT.

The chain joins TRBV10-3 to TRBJ1-5, with 9 nucleotides matching TRBD1. The junction had 1 base not matched to a gene; V was cut back by 4 bases and J by 3 bases. CDR3 length equals 14 residues. CDR1 and CDR2 (germline): ENHRY, SYGVKD. CDR3 amino acids: CAISGTGDNQPQHF. The CDR3 region has the DNA TGTGCCATCAGTGGGACAGGGGACAATCAGCCCCAGCATTTT.

This clonotype has only a few counts. The chain has TRBV12-3 or TRBV12-4 and TRBJ2-1; either TRBD1 or TRBD2 may fit D (5 bases each). Deletions cut 10 bases from V and 12 bases from J, with 22 bases between. CDR3 length: 13 residues. CDR3 protein: CAIWVLGELGQFF. The CDR3 bases are TGTGCCATCTGGGTCCTGGGGGAACTAGGGCAGTTCTTC.

This clonotype has more than one count but fewer than ten. The genes are TRBV12-3 or TRBV12-4 and TRBJ2-1; 16 bases line up with TRBD2. Losses at the gene ends were 3 bases for V and 8 bases for J; bases not matched to a gene: 19. The CDR3 runs to 21 residues. The CDR3 nucleotides read TGTGCCAGCAGTTTGGGGTCACAGCTGGGACTAGCGGGAGGGCCAGTCTATGAGCAGTTCTTC. Protein product: CASSLGSQLGLAGGPVYEQFF.

The table lists this clonotype with a few counts. This sequence joins TRBV28 and TRBJ2-3, with D tentatively TRBD2 (7 bases). V lost 5 bases and J 4 bases, leaving 16 bases between the germline ends. Germline CDR1 is MDHEN and CDR2 is SYDVKM. The CDR3 spans 15 residues. This CDR3 is CASSPRGGAADTQYF. For the CDR3, the DNA is TGTGCCAGCAGTCCACGAGGGGGGGCGGCAGATACGCAGTATTTT.

This clonotype was seen ten or more times. The chain has TRBV20-1 and TRBJ2-7, with 11 bases fitting TRBD2. This CDR3 is 18 amino acids long. Germline V gene lookup returns CDR1 DFQATT and CDR2 SNEGSKA (reference sequence). Trimming at V came to 1 base and at J to 0 bases, leaving 11 bases not matched to a gene. CDR3 sequence reads: CSARGDSSGRITSYEQYF. The CDR3 bases are TGCAGTGCTAGAGGAGATTCTAGCGGGAGGATCACCTCCTACGAGCAGTACTTC.

This clonotype was recorded at least ten times. The rearrangement links TRBV7-9 to TRBJ2-3; 8 nucleotides align to TRBD1. With 4 bases clipped from V and 3 bases from J, the junction kept 9 bases outside the gene matches. The CDR3 is 16 residues long. The V gene's germline CDR1 is SEHNR and CDR2 FQNEAQ (reference sequence). In DNA, the CDR3 is TGTGCCAGCAGCTCCAAGTCCCGGGACAGGACAGATACGCAGTATTTT. This sequence encodes CASSSKSRDRTDTQYF.

Many counts were recorded for this clonotype. This chain connects TRBV20-1 to TRBJ1-1, with a possible D match to TRBD1 (6 bases). This CDR3 is built from 14 residues. Germline-derived CDR1 and CDR2 are DFQATT and SNEGSKA (reference sequence). V was cut by 4 bases and J by 4 bases, with 16 bases left in between. CDR3 DNA: TGCAGTGCTACCGGGACAAATAGGATCACTGAAGCTTTCTTT. It specifies CSATGTNRITEAFF.

This chain connects TRBV7-9 to TRBJ2-2, with 8 bases matching TRBD1. V was clipped by 11 bases and J by 2 bases; unmatched bases: 19. This CDR3 has 18 amino acids. CDR1 and CDR2 from the germline V gene are SEHNR and FQNEAQ (reference sequence). CDR3 in amino acids: CAALSSWAGGLNTGELFF. CDR3 DNA: TGTGCCGCCCTGTCCAGTTGGGCAGGGGGCTTAAACACCGGGGAGCTGTTTTTT.

The V gene is TRBV19, the J gene TRBJ1-5; D is unresolved. Per germline, CDR1 LNHDA and CDR2 SQIVND (reference sequence). This CDR3 has 14 residues. Trimming stripped 1 base from V and 3 bases from J, with 7 bases between. The CDR3 loop reads CASSIAGNNQPQHF. As DNA, the CDR3 is TGTGCCAGTAGTATAGCCGGTAACAATCAGCCCCAGCATTTT.

This clonotype has more than one count but fewer than ten. The genes are TRBV20-1 and TRBJ1-5; tentative D call: TRBD1 (6 bases). Germline-derived CDR1 and CDR2 are DFQATT and SNEGSKA (reference sequence). This CDR3 has 14 residues. This CDR3 reads CSGTNGGPNQPQHF. The CDR3 nucleotides read TGCAGCGGTACCAATGGGGGCCCGAATCAGCCCCAGCATTTT.

This sequence joins TRBV7-2 and TRBJ2-7; 7 bases fit TRBD1. Germline V lookup: CDR1 SGHTA, CDR2 FQGNSA. The CDR3 contains 16 residues. The V and J ends lost 2 bases and 0 bases, in that order; junction bases with no gene match: 7. The DNA for the CDR3 is TGTGCCAGCAGCTTAACAGGACAGGAATCCTCCTACGAGCAGTACTTC. This sequence encodes CASSLTGQESSYEQYF.

V gene TRBV25-1 combines with J gene TRBJ2-1; possibly TRBD2 for D (5 bases). The germline CDR1 and CDR2 sequences are MGHDK and SYGVNS. The CDR3 is 14 residues long. V was trimmed by 0 bases and J by 7 bases, leaving 10 bases between them. In nucleotides, the CDR3 is TGTGCCAGCAGTGAATATCCAACTAGGAATGAGCAGTTCTTC. Its translation is CASSEYPTRNEQFF.

CDR3 sequence reads: CASSLINSPLGGNTEAFF. The CDR3, as DNA: TGCGCCAGCAGCTTGATTAATTCCCCCTTAGGAGGGAACACTGAAGCTTTCTTT. V is TRBV5-1 and J is TRBJ1-1, with unresolved D. This CDR3 has 18 amino acids. CDR1 and CDR2 from the germline V gene are SGHRS and YFSETQ. Trimming pared 1 base from V and 1 base from J, leaving 20 bases between.

CDR3 coding DNA: TGTGCCAGCAGTCTAGTTCCGAGGGTGAGGGGTGAAAAACTGTTTTTT. It specifies CASSLVPRVRGEKLFF. The rearrangement links TRBV12-3 or TRBV12-4 to TRBJ1-4; D is perhaps TRBD1 (5 bases). The CDR3 contains 16 residues. The germline V and J ends were trimmed by 5 bases and 7 bases, with 20 bases remaining between them.

The V gene is TRBV19, the J gene TRBJ1-5, with a weak D call TRBD1 (5 bases). The CDR3 covers 17 residues. Germline values: CDR1 LNHDA, CDR2 SQIVND (reference sequence). V lost 1 base to trimming and J lost 5 bases, with 18 bases between them. CDR3 in DNA: TGTGCCAGTAGTATAGGTTTCGTGGGGGGTCTCCATCAGCCCCAGCATTTT. It translates to CASSIGFVGGLHQPQHF.

The CDR3 is CASSLALTGEIYNEQFF. In DNA form, the CDR3 reads TGTGCCAGCAGCTTAGCCCTGACAGGAGAGATCTACAATGAGCAGTTCTTC. The gene calls are TRBV7-8 and TRBJ2-1; D may be TRBD1 (6 bases). Looked up from germline, CDR1 is SGHVS and CDR2 is FQNEAQ. Trimming removed 0 bases from V and 3 bases from J, with 15 bases in between. The CDR3 spans 17 residues.

Points on this clonotype: The missing conserved phenylalanine or tryptophan at the end of this CDR3 makes a read error likely. CDR3 loop: CASSWVRETQYL. DNA for the CDR3: TGTGCCAGCAGCTGGGTGAGGGAGACCCAGTACTTA. The chain links TRBV7-4 to TRBJ2-5; D uncertain. V was pared by 4 bases and J by 5 bases, with 8 bases between. The germline CDR1 and CDR2 sequences are SGHVT and SQSDAQ. CDR3 length: 12 residues.

This clonotype turned up a few times. The chain links TRBV7-8 to TRBJ1-6; tentative D call: TRBD1 (5 bases). The ends were cut back, 3 bases at V and 9 bases at J, with 15 bases in the middle. Germline CDR1 is SGHVS and CDR2 is FQNEAQ. The CDR3 spans 15 residues. Here the CDR3 DNA reads TGTGCCAGCAGCTTTTCAGGGACCCTCGGTTCACCCCTCCACTTT. It yields the protein CASSFSGTLGSPLHF.

The chain couples TRBV20-1 to TRBJ2-1; the match to TRBD2 covers 9 bases. CDR1 is DFQATT, CDR2 SNEGSKA, per germline (reference sequence). Trimming took 5 bases from V and 7 from J; bases not matched to a gene: 12. The CDR3 loop spans 15 amino acids. The CDR3 sequence: CSAPIAGEGKNEQFF. The CDR3 DNA is TGCAGTGCTCCGATAGCGGGAGAGGGGAAAAATGAGCAGTTCTTC.

The V gene is TRBV7-3, the J gene TRBJ2-5; 15 bases line up with TRBD2. V shed 5 bases and J 5 bases; nucleotides not matched to a gene: 15. Germline values: CDR1 SGHTA, CDR2 FQGTGA. The CDR3 spans 19 residues. The CDR3 region is CASSHYGLAGGREDETQYF. DNA for the CDR3: TGTGCCAGCAGCCACTATGGACTAGCGGGGGGGAGGGAGGATGAGACCCAGTACTTC.